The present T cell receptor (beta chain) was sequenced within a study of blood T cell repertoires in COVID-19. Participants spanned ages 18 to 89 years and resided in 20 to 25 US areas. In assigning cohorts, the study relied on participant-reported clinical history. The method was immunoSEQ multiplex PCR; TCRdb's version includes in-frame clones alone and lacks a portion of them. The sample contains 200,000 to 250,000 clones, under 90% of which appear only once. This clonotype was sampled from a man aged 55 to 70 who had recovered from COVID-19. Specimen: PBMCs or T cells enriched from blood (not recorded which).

The CDR3 DNA reads as TGTGCCAGCAGCCGCCGGACAGGGAGGCGAGAGACCCAGTACTTC. As protein: CASSRRTGRRETQYF. J is TRBJ2-5 and V is TRBV3-1 (or the pseudogene TRBV3-2); TRBD1 aligns across 8 bases. Germline V lookup: CDR1 LGHDT, CDR2 YNNKEL (reference sequence). The ends lost 4 bases at V and 4 bases at J; junction bases unmatched: 8. This CDR3 has 15 residues.